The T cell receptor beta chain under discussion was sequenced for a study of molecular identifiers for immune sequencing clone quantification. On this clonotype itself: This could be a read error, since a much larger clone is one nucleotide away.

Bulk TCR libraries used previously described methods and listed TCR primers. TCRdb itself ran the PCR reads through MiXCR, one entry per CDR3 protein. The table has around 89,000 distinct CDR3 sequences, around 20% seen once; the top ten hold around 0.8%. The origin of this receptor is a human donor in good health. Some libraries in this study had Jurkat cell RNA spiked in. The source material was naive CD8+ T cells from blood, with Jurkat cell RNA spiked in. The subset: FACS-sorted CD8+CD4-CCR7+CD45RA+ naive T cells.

CDR3 protein: CANTEGGMNEQYF. CDR3 nucleotides: TGTGCCAACACAGAGGGGGGGATGAACGAGCAGTACTTC. This chain links TRBV28 with TRBJ2-7, with D possibly TRBD2 on 7 matching bases. The V gene lost 10 bases and the J gene lost 5 bases, with 18 bases spanning the gap. Germline CDR1 reads MDHEN; CDR2 reads SYDVKM. This CDR3 comprises 13 residues.